Listed here are 8 T cell receptor beta chains from one sample, sequenced in a study of T cells in localized non-small cell lung cancer. Clones were sequenced by immunoSEQ multiplex PCR, and TCRdb holds only the in-frame ones, with some missing. The data show tens of thousands of clones, 85% to 90% seen once. Sequencing used peripheral blood, obtained before any cancer treatment. The origin of the receptors is a male donor aged 60 or older with stage III lung adenocarcinoma.

The rearrangement uses TRBV5-1 and TRBJ2-5, with D uncertain. Germline assignment: CDR1 SGHRS and CDR2 YFSETQ. The CDR3 covers 14 residues. V was cut by 4 bases and J by 5 bases, with 15 bases left in between. The CDR3 region has the DNA TGCGCCAGCAGCCACTCTTCAGTGCGGGAGACCCAGTACTTC. Encoded protein: CASSHSSVRETQYF. The full variable domain, its missing parts supplied by reference TRBV5-1 and TRBJ2-5, is KAGVTQTPRYLIKTRGQQVTLSCSPISGHRSVSWYQQTPGQGLQFLFEYFSETQRNKGNFPGRFSGRQFSNSRSEMNVSTLELGDSALYLCASSHSSVRETQYFGPGTRLLVL.

The gene calls are TRBV23-1 and TRBJ1-6; D gene ambiguous. TRBV23-1 is an ORF, and what it does is uncertain. The CDR3 sequence is 16 residues long. Trimming left V 0 bases short and J 10 bases short, with 16 bases between. CDR3 protein: CASSQSRQVLRSPLHF. As DNA, the CDR3 is TGCGCCAGCAGTCAATCGAGGCAGGTACTAAGATCACCCCTCCACTTT.

This clone was found a few times. J is TRBJ1-1 and V is TRBV18, with unresolved D. Trimming stripped 4 bases from V and 8 bases from J, with 8 bases between. CDR3 length: 11 residues. The germline V gene encodes CDR1 KGHSH and CDR2 LQKENI. The CDR3 sequence is CASSQGSEAFF. The CDR3 DNA is TGTGCCAGCTCACAGGGCTCCGAAGCTTTCTTT.

This rearrangement joins TRBV28 to TRBJ1-2; possibly TRBD1 for D (5 bases). Germline loops: CDR1 MDHEN, CDR2 SYDVKM. CDR3 length: 14 residues. The V end lost 3 bases, the J end lost 3 bases, and 11 bases lay between the germline ends. CDR3 in amino acids: CASSFLWGYYGYTF. Written as DNA, the CDR3 is TGTGCCAGCAGTTTCCTGTGGGGGTACTATGGCTACACCTTC.

The CDR3 sequence: CASSSRWTGHSYEQYF. CDR3 DNA: TGTGCCAGCAGTTCCCGATGGACAGGGCACTCCTACGAGCAGTACTTC. The chain joins TRBV28 to TRBJ2-7, with TRBD1 matching over 8 bases. The germline V gene encodes CDR1 MDHEN and CDR2 SYDVKM. V shed 4 bases, J shed 0 bases, and the junction held 8 bases outside the gene matches. The CDR3 runs 16 residues.

The CDR3 loop reads CASSQDVFGGSYEQYF. The CDR3 bases are TGTGCCAGCAGCCAAGACGTGTTCGGGGGCTCCTACGAGCAGTACTTC. The chain recombines TRBV4-2 with TRBJ2-7; D is possibly TRBD2 (6 bases). CDR3 length equals 16 residues. The germline V and J ends were trimmed by 0 bases and 0 bases, with 12 bases remaining between them. Per the germline V gene, CDR1 is LGHNA and CDR2 is YNFKEQ.

V and J are TRBV30 and TRBJ2-7; D not resolved. Germline-derived CDR1 and CDR2 are GTSNPN and SVGIG (reference sequence). The CDR3 is 12 amino acids. Trimming left V 2 bases short and J 3 bases short, with 8 bases between. In nucleotides, the CDR3 is TGTGCCTGGAGTCAATCTAACTACGAGCAGTACTTC. Its translation: CAWSQSNYEQYF.

A word on this clone: Other DNA sequences in the sample encode the same CDR3. V usage is TRBV9 and J usage is TRBJ2-7; 7 nucleotides agree with TRBD2. The CDR3 length is 16 residues. Germline-derived CDR1 and CDR2 are SGDLS and YYNGEE. The V gene end was trimmed by 3 bases and the J gene end by 4 bases; junction bases not matched to a gene: 13. The DNA for the CDR3 is TGTGCCAGCAGCGCTGGGGAGGGGCAGGGTCTATACGAGCAGTACTTC. Translating gives CASSAGEGQGLYEQYF. Drawing the rest from reference TRBV9 and TRBJ2-7, the complete variable domain is DSGVTQTPKHLITATGQRVTLRCSPRSGDLSVYWYQQSLDQGLQFLIQYYNGEERAKGNILERFSAQQFPDLHSELNLSSLELGDSALYFCASSAGEGQGLYEQYFGPGTRLTVT.